These 22 T cell receptor beta chains were all obtained from the same sample, sequenced in a study of breast tumors, draining lymph nodes, adjacent tissues. TCRdb called the multiplex PCR reads again in MiXCR, with one record for every CDR3 protein. The table has approximately 9,100 distinct CDR3 sequences, roughly 46% seen once. The specimen sequenced was tumor-adjacent breast tissue. The receptors come from a female donor with breast cancer. Some clones in this sample may be carry-over from other donors' samples.

The chain is built from TRBV14 and TRBJ1-2; a possible D gene is TRBD1 (6 bases). Germline V CDR1 and CDR2: SGHDN, FVKESK. The V gene lost 0 bases and the J gene lost 12 bases, with 17 bases spanning the gap. The CDR3 sequence is 14 residues long. The CDR3 reads CASSQEGGNFGHTF. The CDR3 DNA reads as TGTGCCAGCAGCCAAGAAGGGGGGAACTTTGGGCACACCTTC.

The gene calls are TRBV6-1 and TRBJ2-7, with TRBD1 matching 10 bases. The CDR3 covers 15 residues. Per the germline V gene, CDR1 is MNHNS and CDR2 is SASEGT. V lost 4 bases to trimming and J lost 0 bases; unmatched junction nucleotides: 3. The CDR3 is CASSGWDRGSYEQYF. CDR3 sequence (DNA): TGTGCCAGCAGTGGATGGGACAGGGGCTCCTACGAGCAGTACTTC.

The chain uses TRBV20-1 and TRBJ2-1, with 8 nucleotides matching TRBD2. Germline CDR1 and CDR2: DFQATT and SNEGSKA (reference sequence). This CDR3 has 11 residues. Here the CDR3 DNA reads TGCAGGAGCGGGAGAAACAATGAGCAGTTCTTC. Protein: CRSGRNNEQFF.

The V and J genes are TRBV2 and TRBJ2-5, with TRBD1 matching over 9 bases. V gave up 7 bases and J gave up 4 bases; unmatched junction bases: 7. The CDR3 runs 14 residues. Germline V CDR1 and CDR2: SNHLY, FYNNEI. DNA of the CDR3: TGTGCCAGCAAAAAGACAGGGGGTTCAGAGACCCAGTACTTC. Translation gives CASKKTGGSETQYF.

This clonotype is medium-sized (0.01 to 0.1%) within its sample. V gene TRBV5-1 combines with J gene TRBJ2-7; possibly TRBD1 for D (7 bases). Trimming removed 7 bases from V and 5 bases from J, with 28 bases in between. CDR3 length equals 17 residues. CDR1 and CDR2 (germline): SGHRS, YFSETQ. CDR3: CASGVGGTTGSFDEQYF. The CDR3 DNA is TGCGCCAGCGGGGTTGGGGGGACGACAGGGAGTTTCGACGAGCAGTACTTC.

This clonotype rates as medium-sized. The chain couples TRBV5-8 to TRBJ2-1; D unclear. The ends were cut back, 10 bases at V and 5 bases at J, with 13 bases in the middle. The CDR3 extends over 12 amino acids. Germline V gene sequence: CDR1 SGHTS, CDR2 YDEGEE. CDR3 in DNA: TGTGCCTCTCGGAGAGGAAACAATGAGCAGTTCTTC. Its protein product is CASRRGNNEQFF.

The V call is TRBV6-5, the J call TRBJ1-2, with TRBD1 as a possible D gene (6 bases). CDR1 is MNHEY, CDR2 SVGAGI, per germline. This CDR3 region has 14 residues. Trimming removed 4 bases at V and 3 bases at J, with 12 bases between. CDR3 DNA: TGTGCCAGCAGTTCGTCGACAGGAGACTATGGCTACACCTTC. Protein: CASSSSTGDYGYTF.

This clonotype has at least ten counts. V is TRBV30 and J is TRBJ1-3, with D maybe TRBD1 (5 bases). Germline V lookup: CDR1 GTSNPN, CDR2 SVGIG (reference sequence). The CDR3 extends over 13 amino acids. Trimming pared 5 bases from V and 6 bases from J, leaving 14 bases between. CDR3 nucleotide sequence: TGTGCCTGGGGCTGGGGGATGGAAAACACCATATATTTT. It translates to CAWGWGMENTIYF.

The V and J genes are TRBV4-2 and TRBJ2-3; 8 bases map to TRBD2. This CDR3 comprises 16 residues. V lost 0 bases to trimming and J lost 2 bases; unmatched junction nucleotides: 4. From germline, CDR1 is LGHNA and CDR2 YNFKEQ. CDR3 DNA sequence: TGTGCCAGCAGCCAAGATGACGGGAGGGTCACAGATACGCAGTATTTT. Encoded protein: CASSQDDGRVTDTQYF.

This clonotype was seen ten or more times. J is TRBJ1-2 and V is TRBV6-5; unclear D gene. The CDR3 loop spans 13 amino acids. V lost 2 bases to trimming and J lost 6 bases, with 10 bases between them. The germline V gene has CDR1 MNHEY and CDR2 SVGAGI. This CDR3 reads CASSYRGMDGYTF. The DNA for the CDR3 is TGTGCCAGCAGTTACCGGGGAATGGATGGCTACACCTTC.

The J gene is TRBJ2-7, the V gene TRBV29-1; TRBD2 matches at 7 bases. The junction had 11 bases not matched to a gene; V was cut back by 7 bases and J by 2 bases. The length of the CDR3 is 14 residues. CDR1 is SQVTM and CDR2 is ANQGSEA in the germline V gene. Written as DNA, the CDR3 is TGCAGCGCCGCGCCGTGGGAGGGACCCTACGAGCAGTACTTC. Encoded protein: CSAAPWEGPYEQYF.

The rearrangement links TRBV20-1 to TRBJ2-7, with 10 positions matching TRBD2. V was pared by 6 bases and J by 7 bases, with 12 bases of the junction left unmatched. The CDR3 loop spans 14 amino acids. CDR1 is DFQATT, CDR2 SNEGSKA, per germline (reference sequence). DNA for the CDR3: TGCAGTGCACCCGTAGCGGGAGGACGGTATGAGCAGTACTTC. Amino acids: CSAPVAGGRYEQYF.

This clonotype has just one count. V is TRBV7-3 and J is TRBJ2-3, with 10 bases that match TRBD1. This CDR3 region has 15 residues. In germline, CDR1 is SGHTA, CDR2 FQGTGA. Germline trimming cut 5 bases from V and 5 bases from J; bases unmatched to any gene: 7. CDR3 in amino acids: CASSRQGALGDTQYF. DNA of the CDR3: TGTGCCAGCAGCCGACAGGGGGCGTTGGGAGATACGCAGTATTTT. Complete variable domain (other parts from reference TRBV7-3 and TRBJ2-3): GAGVSQTPSNKVTEKGKYVELRCDPISGHTALYWYRQSLGQGPEFLIYFQGTGAADDSGLPNDRFFAVRPEGSVSTLKIQRTERGDSAVYLCASSRQGALGDTQYFGPGTRLTVL.

This clonotype came up many times. The rearrangement uses TRBV18 and TRBJ2-7, with 9 bases matching TRBD1. The germline gives CDR1 KGHSH, CDR2 LQKENI. V shed 6 bases and J 1 base; nucleotides not matched to a gene: 10. The CDR3 spans 16 residues. The CDR3 here is CASSVTGGEISYEQYF. The DNA for the CDR3 is TGTGCCAGCTCGGTCACAGGGGGCGAGATTTCCTACGAGCAGTACTTC.

This clonotype qualifies as medium-sized (0.01 to 0.1%). This chain connects TRBV7-6 to TRBJ2-7; D unresolved. CDR3 length: 15 amino acids. Germline V gene sequence: CDR1 SGHVS, CDR2 FNYEAQ. The V gene lost 1 base and the J gene lost 0 bases, with 10 bases spanning the gap. The CDR3 is CASSLVGRGSYEQYF. As DNA, the CDR3 is TGTGCCAGCAGCTTAGTCGGGCGCGGCTCCTACGAGCAGTACTTC.

By share, this clonotype counts as medium-sized. The rearrangement uses TRBV9 and TRBJ2-7, with D unclear. Trimming shortened V by 4 bases and J by 0 bases, and 8 bases separated the two germline ends. Germline V gives CDR1 SGDLS, CDR2 YYNGEE. The CDR3 runs to 13 residues. The CDR3 protein is CASSPAGSYEQYF. The CDR3 nucleotides read TGTGCCAGCAGCCCGGCTGGCTCCTACGAGCAGTACTTC. The full variable domain, rest sourced from reference TRBV9 and TRBJ2-7, is DSGVTQTPKHLITATGQRVTLRCSPRSGDLSVYWYQQSLDQGLQFLIQYYNGEERAKGNILERFSAQQFPDLHSELNLSSLELGDSALYFCASSPAGSYEQYFGPGTRLTVT.

The CDR3 spells CASSLDAEAAFF. The CDR3 nucleotides are TGTGCCAGCAGCTTAGATGCAGAAGCGGCTTTCTTT. This sequence joins TRBV7-2 and TRBJ1-1; no clear D. V was clipped by 1 base and J by 11 bases, with 11 bases between them. Germline CDR1 reads SGHTA; CDR2 reads FQGNSA. The CDR3 covers 12 residues.

This clonotype was picked up many times. The chain employs TRBV20-1 and TRBJ1-4, with a possible D match to TRBD1 (6 bases). This CDR3 is built from 14 residues. The V end was cut by 5 bases, the J end by 4 bases, with 14 bases between. The germline gives CDR1 DFQATT, CDR2 SNEGSKA (reference sequence). The CDR3 sequence: CSAQGQLLNEKLFF. The DNA for the CDR3 is TGCAGTGCTCAAGGACAGCTGCTTAATGAAAAACTGTTTTTT.

This clonotype is labeled as medium-sized. The chain couples TRBV2 to TRBJ1-2; D remains unclear. The CDR3 runs 13 residues. Germline lookup yields CDR1 SNHLY and CDR2 FYNNEI. The V end was cut by 6 bases, the J end by 0 bases, with 8 bases between. The CDR3 DNA sequence: TGTGCCAGCAGACTTCCAGCTAACTATGGCTACACCTTC. It is translated as CASRLPANYGYTF.

The CDR3 nucleotides are TGTGCCAGCAGCGGCCCAGTTTCGGGACAGGGGTTAAATGAGCAGTTCTTC. As protein: CASSGPVSGQGLNEQFF. The V gene is TRBV9, the J gene TRBJ2-1, with 10 bases lining up with TRBD1. Germline CDR1 is SGDLS and CDR2 is YYNGEE. This CDR3 has 17 residues. V lost 3 bases, J lost 7 bases, and 13 bases stayed unmatched.

This clonotype was observed a few times. This chain links TRBV5-1 with TRBJ2-1; TRBD2 agrees at 7 bases. Trimming removed 6 bases from V and 4 bases from J; junction bases left unmatched: 19. Germline CDR1 and CDR2: SGHRS and YFSETQ. The CDR3 sequence is 18 residues long. CDR3 protein: CASKSSTSGGGTYNEQFF. The CDR3 DNA is TGCGCCAGCAAGTCATCTACCAGCGGCGGGGGTACTTACAATGAGCAGTTCTTC.

The gene calls are TRBV20-1 and TRBJ2-7; D ambiguous. This CDR3 region has 13 residues. V lost 6 bases to trimming and J lost 6 bases, with 18 bases between them. Germline lookup yields CDR1 DFQATT and CDR2 SNEGSKA (reference sequence). The CDR3 here is CSAPLSSACEQYF. CDR3 nucleotides: TGCAGTGCCCCCCTCTCGAGTGCCTGCGAGCAGTACTTC.